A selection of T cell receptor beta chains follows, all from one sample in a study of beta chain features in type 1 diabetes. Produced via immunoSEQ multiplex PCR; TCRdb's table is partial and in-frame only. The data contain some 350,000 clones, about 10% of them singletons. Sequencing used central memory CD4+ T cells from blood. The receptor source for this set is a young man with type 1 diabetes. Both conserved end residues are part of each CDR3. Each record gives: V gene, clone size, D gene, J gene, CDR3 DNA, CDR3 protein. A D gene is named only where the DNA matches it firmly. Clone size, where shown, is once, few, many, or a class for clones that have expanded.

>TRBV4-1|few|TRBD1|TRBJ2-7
TGCGCCAGCAGCCAAGGACCGGGGACAGGGGCCTACGAGCAGTACTTC
CASSQGPGTGAYEQYF
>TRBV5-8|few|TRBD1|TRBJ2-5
TGTGCCAGCAGCCCCGGGACAGGGGGCCAAGAGACCCAGTACTTC
CASSPGTGGQETQYF
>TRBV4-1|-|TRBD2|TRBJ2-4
TGCGCCAGCACCCCCAACCCGGGGAGGGAGGACATTCAGTACTTC
CASTPNPGREDIQYF
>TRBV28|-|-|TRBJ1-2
TGTGCCAGCAGTCCCCACCGGGGCGAAGCTTACTATGGCTACACCTTC
CASSPHRGEAYYGYTF
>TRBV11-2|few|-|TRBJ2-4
TGTGCCAGCAGCTTAGGAGCTCTGAACATTCAGTACTTC
CASSLGALNIQYF
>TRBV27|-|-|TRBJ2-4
TGTGCCAGCCAGTCGGGAAACATTCAGTACTTC
CASQSGNIQYF
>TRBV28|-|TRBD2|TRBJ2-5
TGTGCCAGCAGCTCCCGGACTAGCGGGAGCCACCAAGAGACCCAGTACTTC
CASSSRTSGSHQETQYF
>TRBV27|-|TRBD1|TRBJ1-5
TGTGCCAGCAGTTCTGGACAGGGCGCTCAGCCCCAGCATTTT
CASSSGQGAQPQHF
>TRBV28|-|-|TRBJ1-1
TGTGCCAGCAGTTTAAGTAGTGTGGGGCATAGGAACACTGAAGCTTTCTTT
CASSLSSVGHRNTEAFF
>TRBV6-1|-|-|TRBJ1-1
TGTGCCAGCAGGTCTCTGAGGACTGAAGCTTTCTTT
CASRSLRTEAFF
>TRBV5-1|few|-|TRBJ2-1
TGCGCCAGCACCATGGGGCAGGGTCTCTACAATGAGCAGTTCTTC
CASTMGQGLYNEQFF
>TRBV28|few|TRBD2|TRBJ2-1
TGTGCCAGCAGTTACCCCCAAAGACTAGCGGGAGCAGGCTATGAGCAGTTCTTC
CASSYPQRLAGAGYEQFF
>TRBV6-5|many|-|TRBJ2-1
TGTGCCAGCCAGGGAGGATCGAACAACAATGAGCAGTTCTTC
CASQGGSNNNEQFF
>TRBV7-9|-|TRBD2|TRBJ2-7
TGTGCCAGCAGCACCGGGACTAGCGGCTACGAGCAGTACTTC
CASSTGTSGYEQYF